This T cell receptor beta chain was documented in a study of patients and donors after allogeneic stem cell transplantation. In TCRdb, the RT-PCR reads were re-called with MiXCR into one record per CDR3 protein. The repertoire holds about 960,000 distinct CDR3 sequences, with more than 15% as singletons. Per germline, CDR1 GTSNPN and CDR2 SVGIG (reference sequence). CDR3 length: 17 residues. Trimming shortened V by 0 bases and J by 0 bases, and 15 bases separated the two germline ends. This clonotype has only a few counts. Sequenced sample: blood, either unsorted or a sorted T cell fraction (not recorded which). The rearrangement uses TRBV30 and TRBJ1-3; D is undetermined. The TCR comes from a human donor who was either an allogeneic HSCT recipient or a stem cell or donor lymphocyte infusion donor (not recorded which). It is not recorded whose cells these are; they may come from a transplant donor. CDR3 coding DNA: TGTGCCTGGAGTGTACTGGGTCCGGGAAGCTCTGGAAACACCATATATTTT. It translates to CAWSVLGPGSSGNTIYF. Together with reference TRBV30 and TRBJ1-3, the CDR3 gives the full variable domain: SQTIHQWPATLVQPVGSPLSLECTVEGTSNPNLYWYRQAAGRGLQLLFYSVGIGQISSEVPQNLSASRPQDRQFILSSKKLLLSDSGFYLCAWSVLGPGSSGNTIYFGEGSWLTVV.